These 27 T cell receptor beta chains were sequenced from one sample in a study of control samples from healthy donors and cancer patients. TCRdb keeps only in-frame clones here, not all; method: immunoSEQ multiplex PCR. Of approximately 100,000 clones listed, 75% to 95% are singletons. Sequencing used blood. These receptors all stem from a human donor in good health. The donor label of this sample is uncertain.

The chain uses TRBV7-2 and TRBJ2-2; D assignment may be TRBD1 or TRBD2 (5 bases each). Trimming took off 0 bases at V and 4 bases at J, with 12 bases between the two ends. Germline V CDR1 and CDR2: SGHTA, FQGNSA. The CDR3 is 16 residues long. This chain's CDR3 is CASSLAGRGGTGELFF. The CDR3 DNA is TGTGCCAGCAGCTTAGCGGGGCGCGGAGGCACCGGGGAGCTGTTTTTT. Together with reference TRBV7-2 and TRBJ2-2, the CDR3 gives the full variable domain: GAGVSQSPSNKVTEKGKDVELRCDPISGHTALYWYRQSLGQGLEFLIYFQGNSAPDKSGLPSDRFSAERTGGSVSTLTIQRTQQEDSAVYLCASSLAGRGGTGELFFGEGSRLTVL.

This clone was seen just once. The chain uses TRBV2 and TRBJ2-7; 10 bases line up with TRBD1. From germline, CDR1 is SNHLY and CDR2 FYNNEI. The CDR3 has 15 residues. V trimming: 6 bases; J trimming: 5 bases; junction bases outside the gene matches: 10. The CDR3 sequence: CASRDRTGGKNEQYF. The CDR3 nucleotides are TGTGCCAGCAGGGACCGGACAGGGGGTAAAAACGAGCAGTACTTC.

CDR3 amino acids: CASSLGLRGVNTEAFF. The CDR3 DNA is TGTGCCAGCAGCTTAGGTTTACGGGGAGTTAACACTGAAGCTTTCTTT. This sequence joins TRBV5-6 and TRBJ1-1; D ambiguous. Looked up from germline, CDR1 is SGHDT and CDR2 is YYEEEE. V lost 2 bases to trimming and J lost 2 bases, with 16 bases between them. The CDR3 is 16 residues long.

Only one count was recorded for this clone. The gene calls are TRBV18 and TRBJ2-5, with D possibly TRBD1 on 6 matching bases. The ends were cut back, 2 bases at V and 4 bases at J, with 17 bases in the middle. CDR3 length: 16 amino acids. Per germline, CDR1 KGHSH and CDR2 LQKENI. The CDR3 here is CASSPGIGGKGETQYF. The CDR3 bases are TGTGCCAGCTCACCAGGAATAGGGGGAAAAGGAGAGACCCAGTACTTC. Drawing the rest from reference TRBV18 and TRBJ2-5, the complete variable domain is NAGVMQNPRHLVRRRGQEARLRCSPMKGHSHVYWYRQLPEEGLKFMVYLQKENIIDESGMPKERFSAEFPKEGPSILRIQQVVRGDSAAYFCASSPGIGGKGETQYFGPGTRLLVL.

Comments on this clone: This same CDR3 is encoded by further DNA sequences in the sample. The V and J genes are TRBV2 and TRBJ2-5; no clear D gene. Germline V gene data show CDR1 as SNHLY and CDR2 as FYNNEI. The CDR3 covers 11 residues. Trimming left V 5 bases short and J 1 base short, with 2 bases between. CDR3 in amino acids: CASSLQETQYF. The CDR3 nucleotides are TGTGCCAGCAGTCTCCAAGAGACCCAGTACTTC.

The chain employs TRBV25-1 and TRBJ2-2, with no clear D. Trimming removed 1 base from V and 5 bases from J, with 8 bases in between. This CDR3 region has 14 residues. CDR1 MGHDK and CDR2 SYGVNS come from the germline V gene. CDR3 sequence: CASSESGETGELFF. CDR3 sequence (DNA): TGTGCCAGCAGTGAATCCGGCGAAACCGGGGAGCTGTTTTTT.

Here the CDR3 reads CASSLASRSPLHF. The CDR3 coding sequence is TGTGCCAGCAGCTTAGCATCCCGGTCACCCCTCCACTTT. The V call is TRBV7-8, the J call TRBJ1-6; D call uncertain. CDR1 and CDR2 (germline): SGHVS, FQNEAQ. The CDR3 has 13 residues. V was cut by 0 bases and J by 10 bases, with 7 bases left in between.

Notes on this clone: Different DNA sequences within this sample yield the same CDR3. This chain uses TRBV5-1 with TRBJ1-5, with D possibly TRBD1 on 6 matching bases. Germline-derived CDR1 and CDR2 are SGHRS and YFSETQ. Trimming took off 2 bases at V and 6 bases at J, with 18 bases between the two ends. The CDR3 has 16 residues. CDR3 DNA: TGCGCCAGCAGCTTAGGAGGGGGGCAGGGGTCTCAGCCCCAGCATTTT. This encodes CASSLGGGQGSQPQHF.

The rearrangement uses TRBV30 and TRBJ1-6, with D hard to call. Between the trimmed V and J ends, which lost 4 bases and 6 bases, there was a span of 19 bases. This CDR3 comprises 16 residues. Germline-derived CDR1 and CDR2 are GTSNPN and SVGIG (reference sequence). CDR3 region: CAWTKTPDRLNSPLHF. In DNA, the CDR3 is TGTGCCTGGACCAAGACCCCAGATCGTCTTAATTCACCCCTCCACTTT. Complete variable domain (other parts from reference TRBV30 and TRBJ1-6): SQTIHQWPATLVQPVGSPLSLECTVEGTSNPNLYWYRQAAGRGLQLLFYSVGIGQISSEVPQNLSASRPQDRQFILSSKKLLLSDSGFYLCAWTKTPDRLNSPLHFGNGTRLTVT.

J is TRBJ2-7 and V is TRBV4-2; D is uncertain. This CDR3 contains 13 residues. Germline CDR1 and CDR2: LGHNA and YNFKEQ. V lost 5 bases and J lost 3, with 11 bases in between. This CDR3 is CASSGRFGYEQYV. The CDR3 bases are TGTGCCAGCAGCGGGCGGTTCGGCTACGAGCAGTACGTC.

V is TRBV11-1 and J is TRBJ1-3; D gene uncertain. Trimming pared 2 bases from V and 0 bases from J, leaving 8 bases between. The CDR3 runs to 15 residues. The germline V gene encodes CDR1 SGHAT and CDR2 FQDESV (reference sequence). The CDR3 DNA follows: TGTGCCAGCAGCTTATCGGCGGACTCTGGAAACACCATATATTTT. This translates into CASSLSADSGNTIYF.

V and J are TRBV7-8 and TRBJ2-7; tentatively, D is TRBD1 (5 bases). CDR3 length: 15 amino acids. CDR1 SGHVS and CDR2 FQNEAQ come from the germline V gene. The ends were cut back, 1 base at V and 5 bases at J, with 15 bases in the middle. CDR3 nucleotide sequence: TGTGCCAGCAGCTTAGATGGCAGGGATGGTAACGAGCAGTACTTC. As protein: CASSLDGRDGNEQYF.

The chain links TRBV5-6 to TRBJ1-6, with 9 positions matching TRBD1. V lost 0 bases to trimming and J lost 9 bases; unmatched junction nucleotides: 7. The CDR3 is 16 residues long. Germline-derived CDR1 and CDR2 are SGHDT and YYEEEE. In nucleotides, the CDR3 is TGTGCCAGCAGCTTGGAGGGGGACAGGGTTAGTTCACCCCTCCACTTT. Its translation is CASSLEGDRVSSPLHF.

V gene TRBV29-1 combines with J gene TRBJ1-4; possible D gene TRBD1, 6 bases. V dropped 6 bases and J dropped 8 bases, with 19 bases sitting between them. CDR3 length: 14 residues. Germline lookup yields CDR1 SQVTM and CDR2 ANQGSEA. As DNA, the CDR3 is TGCAGCGTCGCACACACAGGGTCTGGAGAAAAACTGTTTTTT. Translated: CSVAHTGSGEKLFF.

V is TRBV24-1 and J is TRBJ2-2; D gene ambiguous. V dropped 4 bases and J dropped 6 bases, with 2 bases sitting between them. CDR3 size: 11 residues. Germline values: CDR1 KGHDR, CDR2 SFDVKD. In nucleotides, the CDR3 is TGTGCCACCAGTGAGTCCGGGGAGCTGTTTTTT. The encoded protein is CATSESGELFF.

This chain joins TRBV7-9 and TRBJ2-6, with no clear D. Trimming cost V 8 bases and J 2 bases, with 13 bases left between them. The CDR3 extends over 15 amino acids. Germline V gene data show CDR1 as SEHNR and CDR2 as FQNEAQ (reference sequence). CDR3 protein: CASDQTNTGANVLTF. The CDR3 DNA reads TGTGCCAGCGATCAAACCAACACTGGGGCCAACGTCCTGACTTTC.

V usage is TRBV7-3 and J usage is TRBJ2-1; D is undetermined. Germline V CDR1 and CDR2: SGHTA, FQGTGA. The CDR3 has 13 residues. V lost 4 bases to trimming and J lost 6 bases, with 10 bases between them. CDR3 amino acids: CASSSGPANEQFF. The CDR3 DNA reads TGTGCCAGCAGCTCAGGACCCGCCAATGAGCAGTTCTTC.

The chain combines TRBV7-9 with TRBJ2-6; 7 bases align to TRBD1. Trimming at V came to 5 bases and at J to 0 bases, leaving 1 base not matched to a gene. The germline gives CDR1 SEHNR, CDR2 FQNEAQ (reference sequence). The CDR3 is 15 residues long. This chain's CDR3 is CASSRDSSGANVLTF. For the CDR3, the DNA is TGTGCCAGCAGCCGGGACAGCTCTGGGGCCAACGTCCTGACTTTC. The full variable domain, with the rest looked up from reference TRBV7-9 and TRBJ2-6, is DTGVSQNPRHKITKRGQNVTFRCDPISEHNRLYWYRQTLGQGPEFLTYFQNEAQLEKSRLLSDRFSAERPKGSFSTLEIQRTEQGDSAMYLCASSRDSSGANVLTFGAGSRLTVL.

This clone was counted a single time. The chain employs TRBV5-1 and TRBJ2-3; D is unclear. Trimming left V 1 base short and J 0 bases short, with 9 bases between. The CDR3 consists of 15 residues. Germline V gene data show CDR1 as SGHRS and CDR2 as YFSETQ. The CDR3 region has the DNA TGCGCCAGCAGCTTGTCGGAATTTAGCACAGATACGCAGTATTTT. Protein sequence: CASSLSEFSTDTQYF.

The rearrangement uses TRBV12-3 or TRBV12-4 and TRBJ1-1, with D unclear. With 0 bases removed from V and 10 bases from J, the gap between germline ends came to 9 bases. The CDR3 is 12 residues long. The CDR3 DNA reads TGTGCCAGCAGTTTAGCGACGTTAGGAGCTTTCTTT. This sequence encodes CASSLATLGAFF.

This chain connects TRBV12-3 or TRBV12-4 to TRBJ1-1; TRBD1 matches at 8 bases. The CDR3 is made up of 13 amino acids. V shed 6 bases and J 5 bases; nucleotides not matched to a gene: 5. CDR3 bases: TGTGCCAGCAGCCGGACAGGGCGGACTGAAGCTTTCTTT. Residues: CASSRTGRTEAFF.

This chain links TRBV24-1 with TRBJ2-5; 8 bases are shared with TRBD2. The V and J ends lost 9 bases and 4 bases, in that order; junction bases with no gene match: 9. This CDR3 is built from 14 residues. Germline values: CDR1 KGHDR, CDR2 SFDVKD. In DNA form, the CDR3 reads TGTGCCACCGGGTGGCGGGGGGCCCCAGAGACCCAGTACTTC. Amino acids: CATGWRGAPETQYF.

This clone occurred a few times. The chain recombines TRBV6-1 with TRBJ2-1; 11 bases align to TRBD2. This CDR3 spans 16 amino acids. Per the germline V gene, CDR1 is MNHNS and CDR2 is SASEGT. J lost 2 bases, V lost 3 bases, and 3 bases had no gene match. In nucleotides, the CDR3 is TGTGCCAGCAGTGACGATAGCGGGGGGGCCTACAATGAGCAGTTCTTC. Its translation: CASSDDSGGAYNEQFF.

This chain connects TRBV19 to TRBJ1-6; D is uncertain. The CDR3 loop spans 13 amino acids. Trimming left V 6 bases short and J 6 bases short, with 9 bases between. Germline V gene sequence: CDR1 LNHDA, CDR2 SQIVND (reference sequence). This CDR3 is CASRETLNSPLHF. The DNA of the CDR3 is TGTGCCAGTAGGGAGACCCTTAATTCACCCCTCCACTTT.

The genes are TRBV5-3 and TRBJ1-1; D gene ambiguous. TRBV5-3 is filed as an ORF, its function uncertain. With 4 bases removed from V and 0 bases from J, the gap between germline ends came to 4 bases. The CDR3 has 12 residues. This CDR3 reads CARSAMNTEAFF. DNA for the CDR3: TGTGCCAGAAGCGCGATGAACACTGAAGCTTTCTTT.

This chain uses TRBV18 with TRBJ2-7, with 11 bases that match TRBD1. The germline V gene has CDR1 KGHSH and CDR2 LQKENI. The ends lost 5 bases at V and 2 bases at J; junction bases unmatched: 2. CDR3 length: 14 residues. CDR3 protein: CASSGGQGAYEQYF. In nucleotides, the CDR3 is TGTGCCAGCTCAGGGGGACAGGGGGCCTACGAGCAGTACTTC.

This clone showed up just once. J is TRBJ1-2 and V is TRBV18; the D is unclear. Germline V gene data show CDR1 as KGHSH and CDR2 as LQKENI. This CDR3 has 14 amino acids. Trimming cost V 0 bases and J 5 bases, with 10 bases left between them. CDR3 sequence reads: CASSPPSPPYGYTF. The CDR3 DNA sequence: TGTGCCAGCTCACCACCGAGTCCTCCTTATGGCTACACCTTC.